The 2 T cell receptor beta chains below all came from one sample that was sequenced in a study of neurological immune-mediated disorders. TCRdb ran MiXCR on the 5' RACE reads and lists one entry per CDR3 protein. This sample has tens of thousands of distinct CDR3 sequences, with roughly 3.1% found just once. Time point here: longitudinal time-point 1 (baseline). The sequenced sample consisted of PBMCs. The source is a woman aged 60-75 years with multiple sclerosis.

The genes are TRBV11-3 and TRBJ2-1; 9 nucleotides match TRBD2. Trimming removed 5 bases from V and 9 bases from J; junction bases left unmatched: 8. In germline, CDR1 is SGHNT, CDR2 YENEEA. The CDR3 covers 14 residues. The DNA for the CDR3 is TGTGCCAGCAGCACCACCGGGACTAGCCTTGAGCAGTTCTTC. Translation gives CASSTTGTSLEQFF.

This clonotype was detected a few times. V is TRBV11-1 and J is TRBJ2-1, with no clear D. Trimming stripped 5 bases from V and 6 bases from J, with 5 bases between. Germline assignment: CDR1 SGHAT and CDR2 FQDESV (reference sequence). The CDR3 length is 11 residues. CDR3 bases: TGTGCCAGCAGCAAGGTCAATGAGCAGTTCTTC. This gives the protein CASSKVNEQFF.